Listed below are T cell receptor beta chains from one sample, sequenced in a study of regulatory T cells in long-lasting Graves disease. TCRdb called the multiplex PCR reads again in MiXCR, with one record for every CDR3 protein. The profile shows approximately 400,000 distinct CDR3 sequences, approximately 15% of them singletons. These same data were also listed under a study on T cells in Graves' hyperthyroidism and ophthalmopathy.

Specimen: peripheral blood mononuclear cells (PBMCs), collected at new diagnosis, from a patient treated with antithyroid drugs. These receptors all come from a woman between 40 and 50 years old with Graves disease. CDR3s include the opening cysteine and the closing phenylalanine or tryptophan. Each record gives: CDR3 DNA, CDR3 protein, clone size, D gene, J gene, V gene. A D gene is named only where the DNA matches it firmly. The size of a clone is reported for some rows only, either as once, few or many, or as a class for expanded clones.

CDR3 DNA: TGTGCCAGCAGTTCTCGGGACTACATAATTTACAATGAGCAGTTCTTC
CDR3 protein: CASSSRDYIIYNEQFF
clone size: many
D gene: TRBD2
J gene: TRBJ2-1
V gene: TRBV28

CDR3 DNA: TGTGCCAGCAGCTCATTAGTCGGCCAGGGGAACCAGTACTTC
CDR3 protein: CASSSLVGQGNQYF
clone size: many
D gene: NA
J gene: TRBJ2-5
V gene: TRBV11-2

CDR3 DNA: TGTGCCAGCAGCACCAGGACAGGGGGGGATACGCAGTATTTT
CDR3 protein: CASSTRTGGDTQYF
clone size: few
D gene: TRBD1
J gene: TRBJ2-3
V gene: TRBV9

CDR3 DNA: TGCGCCAGCAGCCGGGCGACTAGCGGGCCCGGGGAGCTGTTTTTT
CDR3 protein: CASSRATSGPGELFF
clone size: NA
D gene: TRBD2
J gene: TRBJ2-2
V gene: TRBV5-1

CDR3 DNA: TGTGCCAGCAGCTTCGGGCCCTTGGGCGACGAGCAGTACTTC
CDR3 protein: CASSFGPLGDEQYF
clone size: many
D gene: NA
J gene: TRBJ2-7
V gene: TRBV14

CDR3 DNA: TGTGCCTGGAGTGTACGGGGGGGGACTAGCGGGAGGGCCGGCTACAATGAGCAGTTCTTC
CDR3 protein: CAWSVRGGTSGRAGYNEQFF
clone size: few
D gene: TRBD2
J gene: TRBJ2-1
V gene: TRBV30

CDR3 DNA: TGTGCCACCAGTGATTCGGGACTAGCGGGAGTCGGTGAGACCCAGTACTTC
CDR3 protein: CATSDSGLAGVGETQYF
clone size: many
D gene: TRBD2
J gene: TRBJ2-5
V gene: TRBV24-1

CDR3 DNA: TGTGCCAGCAGACCACAGGGAGGAGTGGCTGGAAACACCATATATTTT
CDR3 protein: CASRPQGGVAGNTIYF
clone size: NA
D gene: NA
J gene: TRBJ1-3
V gene: TRBV6-1

CDR3 DNA: TGTGCCAGCAGCCCCCTTAGCGGGAGGGTCTATGAGCAGTTCTTC
CDR3 protein: CASSPLSGRVYEQFF
clone size: many
D gene: TRBD2
J gene: TRBJ2-1
V gene: TRBV6-1

CDR3 DNA: TGTGCCAGCAGTCGGGACAGGAGCTACACAGATACGCAGTATTTT
CDR3 protein: CASSRDRSYTDTQYF
clone size: many
D gene: TRBD1
J gene: TRBJ2-3
V gene: TRBV7-2

CDR3 DNA: TGTGCCAGCAGCTTTGGACCGCAATCTTTGCAGCCCCAGCATTTT
CDR3 protein: CASSFGPQSLQPQHF
clone size: few
D gene: NA
J gene: TRBJ1-5
V gene: TRBV7-2

CDR3 DNA: TGTGCCAGCAGTTTCTTTACGGCGGGAGGTTGGGTGGACAATGAGCAGTTCTTC
CDR3 protein: CASSFFTAGGWVDNEQFF
clone size: NA
D gene: TRBD2
J gene: TRBJ2-1
V gene: TRBV6-2/TRBV6-3

CDR3 DNA: TGTGCCAGCAGCCACCGGACTAGCGGGAGGGGTACCGGGGAGCTGCTTTTT
CDR3 protein: CASSHRTSGRGTGELLF
clone size: NA
D gene: TRBD2
J gene: TRBJ2-2
V gene: TRBV7-9

CDR3 DNA: TGTGCCAGCAGTGAAGTAACAGGGGATCAGCCCCAGCATTTT
CDR3 protein: CASSEVTGDQPQHF
clone size: many
D gene: TRBD1
J gene: TRBJ1-5
V gene: TRBV2

CDR3 DNA: TGTGCCAGCAGCCTAGGCGACAGGGGGCTGGACACTGAAGCTTTCTTT
CDR3 protein: CASSLGDRGLDTEAFF
clone size: many
D gene: TRBD1
J gene: TRBJ1-1
V gene: TRBV27

CDR3 DNA: TGTGCCAGCACGGGCGGCTTAGATACGCAGTATTTT
CDR3 protein: CASTGGLDTQYF
clone size: many
D gene: NA
J gene: TRBJ2-3
V gene: TRBV2

CDR3 DNA: TGTGCCAGCAGTTTACAGACAGATAGCAATCAGCCCCAGCATTTT
CDR3 protein: CASSLQTDSNQPQHF
clone size: many
D gene: NA
J gene: TRBJ1-5
V gene: TRBV12-3/TRBV12-4

CDR3 DNA: TGTGCCAGCAGTTCGCGGTCCTACAATGAGCAGTTCTTC
CDR3 protein: CASSSRSYNEQFF
clone size: many
D gene: NA
J gene: TRBJ2-1
V gene: TRBV13

CDR3 DNA: TGTGCCAGTACGCTGCGGGGGTCGGAGACCCAGTACTTC
CDR3 protein: CASTLRGSETQYF
clone size: many
D gene: TRBD2
J gene: TRBJ2-5
V gene: TRBV19

CDR3 DNA: TGTGCCAGCAGCCCCATCGCGGGGGAACAGTACTTC
CDR3 protein: CASSPIAGEQYF
clone size: many
D gene: TRBD2
J gene: TRBJ2-7
V gene: TRBV11-3

CDR3 DNA: TGTGCCAGCATCTCCAGGGGGGGAGATACGCAGTATTTT
CDR3 protein: CASISRGGDTQYF
clone size: NA
D gene: NA
J gene: TRBJ2-3
V gene: TRBV6-2/TRBV6-3

CDR3 DNA: TGTGCCAGCAGCTTGGGGAGCCTACTGAACACTGAAGCTTTCTTT
CDR3 protein: CASSLGSLLNTEAFF
clone size: few
D gene: NA
J gene: TRBJ1-1
V gene: TRBV5-6

CDR3 DNA: TGTGCCAGCAGCTCGCTAGCGGGAGGCGTCGATGAGCAGTTCTTC
CDR3 protein: CASSSLAGGVDEQFF
clone size: many
D gene: TRBD2
J gene: TRBJ2-1
V gene: TRBV7-3

CDR3 DNA: TGTGCCACCAGCAGAGATCAGTCTGCGGCGCAGCCCCAGCATTTT
CDR3 protein: CATSRDQSAAQPQHF
clone size: many
D gene: NA
J gene: TRBJ1-5
V gene: TRBV15

CDR3 DNA: TGTGCCAGCAGTTTCAAGGCAAGCAGCTACACCTTC
CDR3 protein: CASSFKASSYTF
clone size: many
D gene: NA
J gene: TRBJ1-2
V gene: TRBV28

CDR3 DNA: TGTGCCAGCAGCGCTACTAGCGGAGGAAATGAGCAGTTCTTC
CDR3 protein: CASSATSGGNEQFF
clone size: many
D gene: TRBD2
J gene: TRBJ2-1
V gene: TRBV9

CDR3 DNA: TGTGCCAGCAGACTAGCGCGAGAGACCCAGTACTTC
CDR3 protein: CASRLARETQYF
clone size: many
D gene: TRBD2
J gene: TRBJ2-5
V gene: TRBV5-6

CDR3 DNA: TGTGCCAGCAGTTTTAGGGGGCTCCTCTACAATGAGCAGTTCTTC
CDR3 protein: CASSFRGLLYNEQFF
clone size: NA
D gene: TRBD1
J gene: TRBJ2-1
V gene: TRBV6-2/TRBV6-3

CDR3 DNA: TGTGCCAGCAGGGGGCCGGGACAGCATAATTCACCCCTCCACTTT
CDR3 protein: CASRGPGQHNSPLHF
clone size: many
D gene: TRBD1
J gene: TRBJ1-6
V gene: TRBV28

CDR3 DNA: TGCGCCAGCAGCTTGGGGGCGACTAGCGGAGAATTCTACGAGCAGTACTTC
CDR3 protein: CASSLGATSGEFYEQYF
clone size: many
D gene: TRBD2
J gene: TRBJ2-7
V gene: TRBV5-1

CDR3 DNA: TGTGCCAGTATGCAGGATAGCTCTGGGGCCAACGTCCTGACTTTC
CDR3 protein: CASMQDSSGANVLTF
clone size: many
D gene: NA
J gene: TRBJ2-6
V gene: TRBV19

CDR3 DNA: TGTGCCAGCAGCTCCACTAGATGGGGCGAGCAGTTCTTC
CDR3 protein: CASSSTRWGEQFF
clone size: many
D gene: NA
J gene: TRBJ2-1
V gene: TRBV11-2

CDR3 DNA: TGTGCCAGCAGACTAGCGGGTTTCGAGCAGTACTTC
CDR3 protein: CASRLAGFEQYF
clone size: many
D gene: TRBD2
J gene: TRBJ2-7
V gene: TRBV6-2/TRBV6-3

CDR3 DNA: TGCGCCAGCAGCCAAGCACAGGTCAATGAGCAGTTCTTC
CDR3 protein: CASSQAQVNEQFF
clone size: few
D gene: NA
J gene: TRBJ2-1
V gene: TRBV4-1

CDR3 DNA: TGTGCCAGCAGTTTCGGGACAGGGGGTTCTGGAAACACCATATATTTT
CDR3 protein: CASSFGTGGSGNTIYF
clone size: many
D gene: TRBD1
J gene: TRBJ1-3
V gene: TRBV12-3/TRBV12-4

CDR3 DNA: TGTGCCAGCACCGGGACAGGGCGGTCCGGTGAGCAGTTCTTC
CDR3 protein: CASTGTGRSGEQFF
clone size: many
D gene: TRBD1
J gene: TRBJ2-1
V gene: TRBV27

CDR3 DNA: TGTGCCAGCAGTTTAGATAGGCATGAGCAGTTCTTC
CDR3 protein: CASSLDRHEQFF
clone size: few
D gene: NA
J gene: TRBJ2-1
V gene: TRBV12-3/TRBV12-4

CDR3 DNA: TGTGCCAGCAGCAGACAGGTCCACGAGCAGTACTTC
CDR3 protein: CASSRQVHEQYF
clone size: NA
D gene: NA
J gene: TRBJ2-7
V gene: TRBV2

CDR3 DNA: TGTGCCAGCCTACCTGGGGGCAACACAGATACGCAGTATTTT
CDR3 protein: CASLPGGNTDTQYF
clone size: many
D gene: NA
J gene: TRBJ2-3
V gene: TRBV28

CDR3 DNA: TGCAGTGCTAGACCGACTAGCGGGGCCGCCTACGAGCAGTACTTC
CDR3 protein: CSARPTSGAAYEQYF
clone size: many
D gene: TRBD2
J gene: TRBJ2-7
V gene: TRBV20-1

CDR3 DNA: TGTGCCAGCAGCTTAGCCCCGGGACAGTCCTACGAGCAGTACTTC
CDR3 protein: CASSLAPGQSYEQYF
clone size: many
D gene: TRBD1
J gene: TRBJ2-7
V gene: TRBV5-5

CDR3 DNA: TGTGCCAGCAGCTTCAGGGAAAACAACTACGAGCAGTACTTC
CDR3 protein: CASSFRENNYEQYF
clone size: few
D gene: NA
J gene: TRBJ2-7
V gene: TRBV13

CDR3 DNA: TGTGCCAGCAGCTCATTAGCGGGGAGAAACCAAGAGGCCCAGTACTTC
CDR3 protein: CASSSLAGRNQEAQYF
clone size: NA
D gene: TRBD2
J gene: TRBJ2-5
V gene: TRBV7-9

CDR3 DNA: TGTGCCAGCAGCCCCCGGGACATCTCCTACGAGCAGTACTTC
CDR3 protein: CASSPRDISYEQYF
clone size: many
D gene: NA
J gene: TRBJ2-7
V gene: TRBV3-1

CDR3 DNA: TGTGCCAGCAGTCAGCCGACTAGCGGGAGAGTCGATGAGCAGTTCTTC
CDR3 protein: CASSQPTSGRVDEQFF
clone size: many
D gene: TRBD2
J gene: TRBJ2-1
V gene: TRBV2

CDR3 DNA: TGTGCCAGCAGGACCCGGTCAGATACGCAGTATTTT
CDR3 protein: CASRTRSDTQYF
clone size: many
D gene: NA
J gene: TRBJ2-3
V gene: TRBV2

CDR3 DNA: TGTGCCAGCTCACCTACGGACAGCTCCTACGAGCAGTACTTC
CDR3 protein: CASSPTDSSYEQYF
clone size: few
D gene: NA
J gene: TRBJ2-7
V gene: TRBV18